The next 17 T cell receptor beta chains were all read from a single sample in a study of cytomegalovirus exposure and HLA in healthy donors. It was with 60 Vbeta and 13 Jbeta primers that the PCR ran. Assay used: immunoSEQ multiplex PCR; TCRdb lists only in-frame clones, some missing. The sample comprises approximately 72,000 clones, more than 75% of which are singletons, and about 2% rests with the top ten. Material: PBMCs. These receptors came from a man between 18 and 35 years old in good health and CMV-seronegative.

The chain has TRBV29-1 and TRBJ1-3; maybe TRBD1 (6 bases). The V end lost 6 bases, the J end lost 1 base, and 7 bases lay between the germline ends. Germline V gene sequence: CDR1 SQVTM, CDR2 ANQGSEA. CDR3 length: 12 residues. The CDR3 here is CSVQGSGNTIYF. In DNA, the CDR3 is TGCAGCGTCCAGGGGTCTGGAAACACCATATATTTT.

This clone was seen once. The chain carries TRBV5-1 and TRBJ2-2, with TRBD2 matching over 10 bases. CDR3 length: 16 amino acids. Germline V gives CDR1 SGHRS, CDR2 YFSETQ. V was pared by 2 bases and J by 6 bases, with 7 bases of the junction left unmatched. CDR3 in DNA: TGCGCCAGCAGCTTCCTAGCGGGAGCTGTCGCCGGGGAGCTGTTTTTT. Its protein is CASSFLAGAVAGELFF.

The V and J genes are TRBV7-8 and TRBJ1-1, with 9 bases that match TRBD1. V shed 7 bases and J 5 bases; nucleotides not matched to a gene: 20. Germline V gene sequence: CDR1 SGHVS, CDR2 FQNEAQ. The CDR3 is 18 amino acids. This CDR3 reads CASNEGLYRGQGGTEAFF. In DNA, the CDR3 is TGTGCCAGCAACGAGGGCCTCTACCGGGGACAGGGTGGGACTGAAGCTTTCTTT.

This clone is a singleton in its sample. The chain carries TRBV21-1 and TRBJ1-1; TRBD1 was called by the table and not checked on the DNA. TRBV21-1 is a listed pseudogene. The CDR3 loop spans 16 amino acids. CDR3 nucleotide sequence: TGTGCCGGCAGCAAAGGAAAGTCAGGTGACAGCGCTGAAGCTTTCTTT. It codes for CAGSKGKSGDSAEAFF.

The chain links TRBV4-3 to TRBJ2-7, with 8 bases matching TRBD1. V shed 1 base, J shed 4 bases, and the junction held 6 bases outside the gene matches. The length of the CDR3 is 15 residues. Germline V gives CDR1 LGHNA, CDR2 YSLEER. CDR3 sequence: CASSQVQGASYEQYF. The CDR3 bases are TGCGCCAGCAGCCAAGTCCAGGGGGCGAGTTACGAGCAGTACTTC.

This clone showed up just a few times. The genes are TRBV4-2 and TRBJ1-5; tentative D call: TRBD1 (6 bases). The germline V and J ends were trimmed by 1 base and 2 bases, with 18 bases remaining between them. In germline, CDR1 is LGHNA, CDR2 YNFKEQ. The CDR3 runs 18 residues. The CDR3 is CASSQVRAGGIGNQPQHF. CDR3 nucleotides: TGTGCCAGCAGCCAAGTTAGAGCGGGGGGCATTGGCAATCAGCCCCAGCATTTT.

V gene TRBV29-1 combines with J gene TRBJ1-2; 8 bases line up with TRBD1. This CDR3 region has 13 residues. CDR1 SQVTM and CDR2 ANQGSEA come from the germline V gene. The ends lost 5 bases at V and 8 bases at J; junction bases unmatched: 10. CDR3 DNA sequence: TGCAGCGTTCAGGGGGCGGCGGTGTGGGGCTACACCTTC. Encoded protein: CSVQGAAVWGYTF.

This chain links TRBV14 with TRBJ2-7; maybe TRBD1 (6 bases). Trimming removed 3 bases at V and 4 bases at J, with 13 bases between. Germline CDR1 reads SGHDN; CDR2 reads FVKESK. The CDR3 spans 14 residues. CDR3 residues: CASSQGARSYEQYF. For the CDR3, the DNA is TGTGCCAGCAGCCAGGGGGCGCGTTCTTACGAGCAGTACTTC.

This rearrangement joins TRBV4-3 to TRBJ2-1, with 8 bases that match TRBD2. V was clipped by 0 bases and J by 1 base; unmatched bases: 2. This CDR3 has 16 amino acids. Germline-derived CDR1 and CDR2 are LGHNA and YSLEER. Here the CDR3 reads CASSQESGGSYNEQFF. The CDR3 DNA reads TGCGCCAGCAGCCAAGAAAGCGGGGGTTCCTACAATGAGCAGTTCTTC.

This sequence joins TRBV28 and TRBJ1-3; D uncertain. The length of the CDR3 is 14 residues. V dropped 3 bases and J dropped 0 bases, with 6 bases sitting between them. Germline V gene data show CDR1 as MDHEN and CDR2 as SYDVKM. This CDR3 is CASSLSISGNTIYF. In DNA, the CDR3 is TGTGCCAGCAGTTTGAGCATCTCTGGAAACACCATATATTTT.

The chain recombines TRBV5-6 with TRBJ2-3; D perhaps matches TRBD1 (5 bases). The germline V gene has CDR1 SGHDT and CDR2 YYEEEE. The CDR3 is 15 amino acids. The V gene lost 1 base and the J gene lost 0 bases, with 9 bases spanning the gap. CDR3 residues: CASSLTGASTDTQYF. CDR3 sequence (DNA): TGTGCCAGCAGCTTGACAGGCGCTAGCACAGATACGCAGTATTTT.

The chain has TRBV9 and TRBJ2-3; 8 nucleotides align to TRBD2. Per the germline V gene, CDR1 is SGDLS and CDR2 is YYNGEE. This CDR3 is built from 16 residues. V lost 0 bases and J lost 5; bases outside the gene matches: 8. CDR3 residues: CASSVVNGGAGDTQYF. The DNA of the CDR3 is TGTGCCAGCAGCGTAGTGAACGGGGGGGCCGGAGATACGCAGTATTTT. The full variable domain, in which reference TRBV9 and TRBJ2-3 provide the parts outside the CDR3, is DSGVTQTPKHLITATGQRVTLRCSPRSGDLSVYWYQQSLDQGLQFLIQYYNGEERAKGNILERFSAQQFPDLHSELNLSSLELGDSALYFCASSVVNGGAGDTQYFGPGTRLTVL.

This chain connects TRBV27 to TRBJ1-2; D is ambiguous. Per germline, CDR1 MNHEY and CDR2 SMNVEV (reference sequence). The CDR3 covers 13 residues. V was pared by 5 bases and J by 4 bases, with 11 bases between. The CDR3 coding sequence is TGTGCCAGCAGTCCCGCACCTACCTATGGCTACACCTTC. This encodes CASSPAPTYGYTF.

The V gene is TRBV4-2, the J gene TRBJ2-3; D unresolved. Looked up from germline, CDR1 is LGHNA and CDR2 is YNFKEQ. The CDR3 loop spans 13 amino acids. With 2 bases removed from V and 2 bases from J, the gap between germline ends came to 5 bases. In DNA, the CDR3 is TGTGCCAGCAGCCAACGTCCCACAGATACGCAGTATTTT. As protein: CASSQRPTDTQYF.

The gene calls are TRBV28 and TRBJ1-6, with a weak D call TRBD1 (6 bases). CDR1 is MDHEN and CDR2 is SYDVKM in the germline V gene. V lost 6 bases and J lost 5, with 14 bases in between. The CDR3 runs to 15 residues. The CDR3 DNA is TGTGCCAGCAGCCGAATTCGGACAGATAATTCACCCCTCCACTTT. It translates to CASSRIRTDNSPLHF.

The chain recombines TRBV28 with TRBJ1-5; D is unclear. This CDR3 is built from 14 residues. V lost 4 bases to trimming and J lost 0 bases, with 7 bases between them. Germline V gene lookup returns CDR1 MDHEN and CDR2 SYDVKM. CDR3 bases: TGTGCCAGCAGTTACCAGATTAGCAATCAGCCCCAGCATTTT. Translated: CASSYQISNQPQHF.

CDR3 sequence reads: CASSLEDASGARGALQTQYF. In DNA, the CDR3 is TGTGCCAGCAGCTTAGAAGATGCCTCCGGCGCGCGGGGGGCCCTCCAGACCCAGTACTTC. The rearrangement uses TRBV7-6 and TRBJ2-5; 8 nucleotides match TRBD2. The V and J ends lost 1 base and 6 bases, in that order; junction bases with no gene match: 22. The CDR3 contains 20 residues. Germline loops: CDR1 SGHVS, CDR2 FNYEAQ.